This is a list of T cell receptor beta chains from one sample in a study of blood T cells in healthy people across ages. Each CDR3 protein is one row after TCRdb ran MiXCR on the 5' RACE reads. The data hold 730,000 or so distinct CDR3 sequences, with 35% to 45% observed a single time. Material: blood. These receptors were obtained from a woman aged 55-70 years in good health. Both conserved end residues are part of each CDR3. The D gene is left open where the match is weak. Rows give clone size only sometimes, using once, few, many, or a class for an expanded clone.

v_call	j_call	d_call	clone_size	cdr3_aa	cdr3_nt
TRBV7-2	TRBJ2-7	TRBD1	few	CASSLGGTGVYEQYF	TGTGCCAGCAGCCTGGGCGGGACAGGGGTTTACGAGCAGTACTTC
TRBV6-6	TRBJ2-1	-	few	CASSYIGGAHNEQFF	TGTGCCAGCAGTTACATAGGGGGGGCCCACAATGAGCAGTTCTTC
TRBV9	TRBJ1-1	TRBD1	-	CASSSQGAHTEAFF	TGTGCCAGCAGCTCACAGGGGGCGCACACTGAAGCTTTCTTT
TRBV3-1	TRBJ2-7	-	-	CASSQGRNEQYF	TGTGCCAGCAGCCAGGGCCGTAACGAGCAGTACTTC
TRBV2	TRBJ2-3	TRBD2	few	CASSPLTSGGDTQYF	TGTGCCAGCAGTCCTTTGACTAGCGGAGGCGATACGCAGTATTTT
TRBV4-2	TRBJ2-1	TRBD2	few	CASSPLGTKENNEQFF	TGTGCCAGCAGCCCCCTAGGGACTAAAGAAAACAATGAGCAGTTCTTC
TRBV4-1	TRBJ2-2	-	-	CASSRPGRSGELFF	TGCGCCAGCAGCCGCCCAGGGCGTAGCGGGGAGCTGTTTTTT
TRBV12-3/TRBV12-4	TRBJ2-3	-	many	CASSPQASDTQYF	TGTGCCAGCAGTCCCCAGGCCTCAGATACGCAGTATTTT
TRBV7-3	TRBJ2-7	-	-	CASSRLTGNEQYF	TGTGCCAGCAGTCGGTTAACGGGAAACGAGCAGTACTTC
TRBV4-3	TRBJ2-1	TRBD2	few	CASSHFTSGGYNEQFF	TGCGCCAGCAGTCACTTTACTAGCGGGGGATACAATGAGCAGTTCTTC
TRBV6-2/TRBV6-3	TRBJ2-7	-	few	CASRNAEQYF	TGTGCCAGCAGAAACGCCGAGCAGTACTTC
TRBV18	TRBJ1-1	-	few	CASSGQTNTEAFF	TGTGCCAGCTCCGGACAAACGAACACTGAAGCTTTCTTT
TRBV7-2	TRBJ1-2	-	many	CASSRWGVYGYTF	TGTGCCAGCAGCCGGTGGGGGGTCTATGGCTACACCTTC
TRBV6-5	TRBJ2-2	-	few	CASSYSGTGELFF	TGTGCCAGCAGTTACTCGGGTACCGGGGAGCTGTTTTTT
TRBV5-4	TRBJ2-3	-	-	CASSPGGTTDTQYF	TGTGCCAGCAGCCCAGGGGGGACCACAGATACGCAGTATTTT
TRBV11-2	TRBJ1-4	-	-	CASSLVGTGAREKLFF	TGTGCCAGCAGCTTAGTGGGTACGGGGGCACGTGAAAAACTGTTTTTT